Sequencing of this T cell receptor (beta chain) was carried out in a study of shared clonotypes between healthy human individuals. For the study at large: A couple of women and three men aged 18 to 49 made up the donors. Points from the study as a whole: Tissue TCR repertoires likely differ from these blood-only repertoires.

Germline V gives CDR1 SQVTM, CDR2 ANQGSEA. Trimming removed 7 bases from V and 5 bases from J; junction bases left unmatched: 4. This CDR3 is 11 amino acids long. This clone was detected only a few times. Its specificity is unknown. Deep-level assay runs were performed. Original processing notes: Filtering of immunoSEQ junctional sequences could not match full-length read filtering. Profiling relied on immunoSEQ multiplex PCR, and the TCRdb table lists in-frame clones only, not all of them. That table gives V, J and clone size, and the DNA gave D and trimming. Of 2,500,000 or so clones in the sample, approximately 92% are singletons; the top ten hold around 0.15%.

The rearrangement joins TRBV29-1 to TRBJ2-7, with 8 bases matching TRBD1. The sample was naive CD4+ T cells sorted from blood. Documented subset: CD45RA+ positively selected. This clonotype was obtained from a man aged 18 to 29 in good health. In nucleotides, the CDR3 is TGCAGCGCGAGGACAGGGCACGAGCAGTACTTC. It specifies CSARTGHEQYF.